The T cell receptor (beta chain) described here comes from a study of somatic mutations in cytotoxic T cells in rheumatoid arthritis. Study overall: There were some V beta antibody-stained T-cell populations flow-sorted at nearly 100% purity, and these included V beta1+ cells sequenced for TCRB. Study observations and caveats: Of the expanded CD8+ clones, the antigen targets were not known. The study found no significant difference in CD8+ T-cell clonality between rheumatoid arthritis patients and age-matched healthy controls. Rheumatoid arthritis patients showed CD8+ clonality increasing with age, unlike healthy controls.

As for this clone: The antigen is unknown.

Per the germline V gene, CDR1 is MGHRA and CDR2 is YSYEKL. V was clipped by 0 bases and J by 1 base, with 14 bases between them. This CDR3 region has 17 residues. Using immunoSEQ multiplex PCR, the repertoire was profiled, and TCRdb retains in-frame clones only, with some absent. The table shows roughly 16,000 clones, with more than 60% occurring only once. The clonotype originates from an adult with rheumatoid arthritis. The chain links TRBV4-1 to TRBJ2-3; D call uncertain. Sequencing was carried out using CD8+ T cells sorted from blood. The CDR3 nucleotides read TGCGCCAGCAGCCAAGATCAAAGCAGAAGAGGCACAGATACGCAGTATTTT. Protein sequence: CASSQDQSRRGTDTQYF.